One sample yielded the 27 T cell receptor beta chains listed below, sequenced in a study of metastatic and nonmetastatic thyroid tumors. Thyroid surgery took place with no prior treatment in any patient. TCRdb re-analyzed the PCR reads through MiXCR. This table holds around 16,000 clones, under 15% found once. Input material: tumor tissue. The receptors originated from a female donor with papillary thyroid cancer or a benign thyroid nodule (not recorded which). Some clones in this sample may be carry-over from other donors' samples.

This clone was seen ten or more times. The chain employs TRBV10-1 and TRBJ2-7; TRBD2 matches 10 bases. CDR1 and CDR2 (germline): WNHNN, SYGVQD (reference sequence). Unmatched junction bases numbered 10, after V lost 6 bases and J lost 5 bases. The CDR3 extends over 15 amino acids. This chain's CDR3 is CASSDVGLADHEQYF. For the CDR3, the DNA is TGCGCCAGCAGCGATGTTGGACTAGCGGACCACGAGCAGTACTTC.

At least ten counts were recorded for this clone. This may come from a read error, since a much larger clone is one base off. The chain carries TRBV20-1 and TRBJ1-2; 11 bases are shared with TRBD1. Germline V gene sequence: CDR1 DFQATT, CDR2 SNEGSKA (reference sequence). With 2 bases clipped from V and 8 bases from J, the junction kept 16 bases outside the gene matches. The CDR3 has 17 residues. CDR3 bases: TGCAGTGCTAGACAAACCGGGACAGGGGGACCTATCCAAGGCTACACCTTC. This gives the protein CSARQTGTGGPIQGYTF.

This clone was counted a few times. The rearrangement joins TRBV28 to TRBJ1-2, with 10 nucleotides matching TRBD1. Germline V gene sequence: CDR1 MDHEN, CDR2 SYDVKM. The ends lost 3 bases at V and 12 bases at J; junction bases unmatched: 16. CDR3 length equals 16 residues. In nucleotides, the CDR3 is TGTGCCAGCAGTTTCCGTGACAGGGGGCGGGATGGTGGGAACACCTTC. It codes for CASSFRDRGRDGGNTF.

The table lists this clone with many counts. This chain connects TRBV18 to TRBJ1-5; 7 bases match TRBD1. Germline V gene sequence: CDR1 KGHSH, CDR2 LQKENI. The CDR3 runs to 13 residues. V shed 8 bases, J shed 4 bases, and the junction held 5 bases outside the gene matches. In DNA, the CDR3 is TGTGCCAGCAGTGACAGGGCAAATCAGCCCCAGCATTTT. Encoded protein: CASSDRANQPQHF.

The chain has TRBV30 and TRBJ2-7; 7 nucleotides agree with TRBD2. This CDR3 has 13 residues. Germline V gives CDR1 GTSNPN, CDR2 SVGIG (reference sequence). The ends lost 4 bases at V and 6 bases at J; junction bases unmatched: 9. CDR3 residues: CAWIRAGYGEQYF. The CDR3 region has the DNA TGTGCCTGGATAAGAGCGGGATACGGCGAGCAGTACTTC.

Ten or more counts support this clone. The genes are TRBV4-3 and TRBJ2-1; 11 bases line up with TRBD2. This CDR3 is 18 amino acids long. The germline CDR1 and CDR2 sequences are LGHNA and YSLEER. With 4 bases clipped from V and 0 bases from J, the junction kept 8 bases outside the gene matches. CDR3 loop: CASSPIAGGLSSYNEQFF. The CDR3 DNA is TGCGCCAGCAGCCCTATAGCGGGGGGGTTGAGCTCCTACAATGAGCAGTTCTTC.

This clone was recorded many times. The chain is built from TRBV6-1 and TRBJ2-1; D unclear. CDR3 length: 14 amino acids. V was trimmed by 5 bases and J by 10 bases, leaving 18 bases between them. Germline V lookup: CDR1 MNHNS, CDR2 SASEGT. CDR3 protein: CASSTLAASTEQFF. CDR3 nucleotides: TGTGCCAGCAGTACCCTGGCAGCTTCTACGGAGCAGTTCTTC.

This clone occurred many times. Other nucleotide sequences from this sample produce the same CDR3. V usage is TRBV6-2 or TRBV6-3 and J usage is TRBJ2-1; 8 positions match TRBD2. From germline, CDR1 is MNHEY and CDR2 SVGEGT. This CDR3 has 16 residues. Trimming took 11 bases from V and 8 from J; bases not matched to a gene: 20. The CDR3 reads CAPGGGGSYIGDEQFF. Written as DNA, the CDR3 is TGTGCCCCCGGGGGGGGGGGCTCGTATATTGGCGATGAGCAGTTCTTC.

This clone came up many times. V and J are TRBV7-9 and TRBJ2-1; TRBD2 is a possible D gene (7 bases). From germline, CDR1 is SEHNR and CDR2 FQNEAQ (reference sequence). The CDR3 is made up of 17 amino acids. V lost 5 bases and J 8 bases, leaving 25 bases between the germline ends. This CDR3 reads CASSPGSQAGALHEQFF. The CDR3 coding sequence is TGTGCCAGCAGCCCTGGGTCCCAGGCGGGGGCCCTCCATGAGCAGTTCTTC.

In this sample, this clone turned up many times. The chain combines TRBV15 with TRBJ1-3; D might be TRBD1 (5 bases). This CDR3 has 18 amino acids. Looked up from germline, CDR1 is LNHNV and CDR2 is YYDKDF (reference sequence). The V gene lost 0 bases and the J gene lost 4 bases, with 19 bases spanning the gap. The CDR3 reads CATSRDYFGAGRGNTIYF. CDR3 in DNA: TGTGCCACCAGCAGAGATTACTTCGGGGCCGGGAGGGGAAACACCATATATTTT.

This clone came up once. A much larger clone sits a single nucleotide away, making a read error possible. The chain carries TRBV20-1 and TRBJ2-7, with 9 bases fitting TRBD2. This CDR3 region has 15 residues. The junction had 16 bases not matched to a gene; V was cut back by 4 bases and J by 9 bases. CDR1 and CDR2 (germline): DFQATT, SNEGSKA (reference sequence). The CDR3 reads CSAKSIAGDSHGQYF. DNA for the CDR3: TGCAGTGCTAAATCTATAGCGGGAGACTCCCACGGGCAGTACTTC.

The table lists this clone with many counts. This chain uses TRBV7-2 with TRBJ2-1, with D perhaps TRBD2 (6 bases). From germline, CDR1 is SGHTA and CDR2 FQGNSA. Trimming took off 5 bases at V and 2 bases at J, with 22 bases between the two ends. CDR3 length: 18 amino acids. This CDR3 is CASSRDPLFGRAYNEQFF. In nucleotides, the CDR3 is TGTGCCAGCAGCCGCGATCCTCTCTTCGGGAGAGCCTACAATGAGCAGTTCTTC.

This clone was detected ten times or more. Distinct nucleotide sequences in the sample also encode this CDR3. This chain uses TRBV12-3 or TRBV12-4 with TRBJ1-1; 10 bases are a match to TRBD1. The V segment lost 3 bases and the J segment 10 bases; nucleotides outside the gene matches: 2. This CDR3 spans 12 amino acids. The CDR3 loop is CASSFDRGPAFF. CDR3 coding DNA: TGTGCCAGCAGTTTCGACAGGGGGCCAGCTTTCTTT.

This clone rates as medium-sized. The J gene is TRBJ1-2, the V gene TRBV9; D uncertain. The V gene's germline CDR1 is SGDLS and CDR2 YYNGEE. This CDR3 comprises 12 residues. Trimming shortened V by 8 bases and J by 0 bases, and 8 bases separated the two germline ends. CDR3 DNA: TGTGCCAGACTAGGGTCTAACTATGGCTACACCTTC. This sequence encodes CARLGSNYGYTF. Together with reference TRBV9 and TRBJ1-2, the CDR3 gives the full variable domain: DSGVTQTPKHLITATGQRVTLRCSPRSGDLSVYWYQQSLDQGLQFLIQYYNGEERAKGNILERFSAQQFPDLHSELNLSSLELGDSALYFCARLGSNYGYTFGSGTRLTVV.

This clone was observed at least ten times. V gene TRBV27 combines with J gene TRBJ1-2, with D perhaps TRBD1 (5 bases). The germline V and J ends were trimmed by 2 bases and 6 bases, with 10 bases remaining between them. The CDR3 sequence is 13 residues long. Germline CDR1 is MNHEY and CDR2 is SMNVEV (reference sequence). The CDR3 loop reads CASSLLGLDGYTF. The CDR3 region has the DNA TGTGCCAGCAGTTTACTGGGGCTTGATGGCTACACCTTC.

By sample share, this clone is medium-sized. CDR3 protein: CASRGTNRGLTYEQYF. Written as DNA, the CDR3 is TGTGCCAGCAGAGGGACGAACAGGGGGCTTACATACGAGCAGTACTTC. The rearrangement joins TRBV6-1 to TRBJ2-7; 9 bases agree with TRBD1. The germline CDR1 and CDR2 sequences are MNHNS and SASEGT. This CDR3 contains 16 residues. The V and J ends lost 6 bases and 4 bases, in that order; junction bases with no gene match: 13.

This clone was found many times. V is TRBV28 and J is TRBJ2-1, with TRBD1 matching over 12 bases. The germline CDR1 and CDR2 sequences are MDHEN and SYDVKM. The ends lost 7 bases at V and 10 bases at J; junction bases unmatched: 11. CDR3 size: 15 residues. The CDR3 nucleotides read TGTGCCAGCACTAGCAGGGGACAGGGGGCGAACGAGCAGTTCTTC. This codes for CASTSRGQGANEQFF.

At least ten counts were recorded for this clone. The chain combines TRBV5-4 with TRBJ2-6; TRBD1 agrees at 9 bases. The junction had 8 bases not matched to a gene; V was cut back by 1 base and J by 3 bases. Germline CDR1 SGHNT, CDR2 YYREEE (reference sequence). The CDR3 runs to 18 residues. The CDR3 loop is CASSLTTGGGGGANVLTF. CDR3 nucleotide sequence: TGTGCCAGCAGCTTGACCACAGGGGGCGGTGGTGGGGCCAACGTCCTGACTTTC.

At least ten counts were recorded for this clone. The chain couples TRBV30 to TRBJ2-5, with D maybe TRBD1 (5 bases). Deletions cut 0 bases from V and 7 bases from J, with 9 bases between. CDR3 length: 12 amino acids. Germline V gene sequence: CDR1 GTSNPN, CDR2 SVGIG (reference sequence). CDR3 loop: CAWSVFRGTQYF. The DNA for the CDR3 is TGTGCCTGGAGTGTATTTAGGGGGACCCAGTACTTC.

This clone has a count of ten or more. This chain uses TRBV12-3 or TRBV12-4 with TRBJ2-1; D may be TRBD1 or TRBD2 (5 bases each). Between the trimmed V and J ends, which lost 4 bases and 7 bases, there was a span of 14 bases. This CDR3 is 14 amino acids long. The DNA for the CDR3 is TGTGCCAGCAGTTACGGGACCCCGATGAATGAGCAGTTCTTC. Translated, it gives CASSYGTPMNEQFF.

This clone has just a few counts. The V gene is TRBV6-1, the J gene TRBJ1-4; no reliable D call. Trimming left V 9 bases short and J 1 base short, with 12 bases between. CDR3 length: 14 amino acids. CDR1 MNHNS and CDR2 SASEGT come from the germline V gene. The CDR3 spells CASRSGGTNEKLFF. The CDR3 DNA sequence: TGTGCCAGTCGGTCGGGCGGAACTAATGAAAAACTGTTTTTT.

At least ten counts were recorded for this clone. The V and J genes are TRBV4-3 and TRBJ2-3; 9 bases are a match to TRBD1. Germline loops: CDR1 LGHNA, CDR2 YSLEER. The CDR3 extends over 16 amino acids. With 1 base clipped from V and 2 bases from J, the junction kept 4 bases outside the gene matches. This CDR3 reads CASSQGRDRDTDTQYF. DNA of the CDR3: TGCGCCAGCAGCCAAGGACGGGACAGGGACACAGATACGCAGTATTTT.

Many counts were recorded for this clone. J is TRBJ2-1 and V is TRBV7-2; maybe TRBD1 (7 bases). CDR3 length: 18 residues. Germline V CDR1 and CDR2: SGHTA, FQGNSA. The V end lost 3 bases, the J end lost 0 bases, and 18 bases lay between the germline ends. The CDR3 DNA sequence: TGTGCCAGCAGCTTCCCTCCGGGGGCAGGGGGCTCCTACAATGAGCAGTTCTTC. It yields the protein CASSFPPGAGGSYNEQFF.

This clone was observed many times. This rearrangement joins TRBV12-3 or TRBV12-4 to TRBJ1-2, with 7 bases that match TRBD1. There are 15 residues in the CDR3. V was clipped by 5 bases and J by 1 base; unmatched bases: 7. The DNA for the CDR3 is TGTGCCAGCAGTCCCGGACAGGAGATTAACTATGGCTACACCTTC. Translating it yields CASSPGQEINYGYTF.

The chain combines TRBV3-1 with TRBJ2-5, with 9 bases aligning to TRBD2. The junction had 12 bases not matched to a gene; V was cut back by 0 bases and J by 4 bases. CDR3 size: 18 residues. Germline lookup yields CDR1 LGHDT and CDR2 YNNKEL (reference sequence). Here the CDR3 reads CASSQDGAGGFWGETQYF. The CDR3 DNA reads TGTGCCAGCAGCCAAGATGGAGCGGGAGGATTTTGGGGAGAGACCCAGTACTTC.

The CDR3 DNA sequence: TGTGCCAGCAGTGATCCAGCGGGGGGGCAGGAGACCCAGTACTTC. Translation: CASSDPAGGQETQYF. The chain recombines TRBV2 with TRBJ2-5; the match to TRBD2 covers 10 bases. Germline trimming cut 3 bases from V and 5 bases from J; bases unmatched to any gene: 6. This CDR3 comprises 15 residues. Germline V lookup: CDR1 SNHLY, CDR2 FYNNEI.

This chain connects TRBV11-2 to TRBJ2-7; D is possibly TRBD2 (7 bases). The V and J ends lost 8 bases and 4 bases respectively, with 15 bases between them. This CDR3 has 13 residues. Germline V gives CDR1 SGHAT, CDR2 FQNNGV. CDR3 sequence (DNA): TGTGCCAGCCGGGGGCTAGCGGCATACGAGCAGTACTTC. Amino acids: CASRGLAAYEQYF. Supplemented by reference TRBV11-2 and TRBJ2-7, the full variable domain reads EAGVAQSPRYKIIEKRQSVAFWCNPISGHATLYWYQQILGQGPKLLIQFQNNGVVDDSQLPKDRFSAERLKGVDSTLKIQPAKLEDSAVYLCASRGLAAYEQYFGPGTRLTVT.